The source of this TCR beta chain is a study of a mutant IDH1 vaccine in newly diagnosed glioma. In the study overall: Radiotherapy, temozolomide, or both had been given previously, and both were given to most. V12 occurred at week 35 and V13 at week 47.

In the case of this clone: Antigen specificity is unknown.

This CDR3 has 14 residues. Trimming at V came to 6 bases and at J to 1 base, leaving 5 bases not matched to a gene. CDR1 is MNHEY and CDR2 is SMNVEV in the germline V gene (reference sequence). Described time point: week 35, safety follow-up. Each dose delivered 300 ug of mutant IDH1 20-mer peptide subcutaneously with imiquimod. Weeks 1, 3, 5, 7, 11, 15, 19 and 23 were when patients received their eight vaccinations. This table comes from immunoSEQ multiplex PCR, and its TCRdb copy is limited to in-frame clones, with some not included. The repertoire holds some 46,000 clones, with around 94% as singletons.

This sequence originates from a man aged 50 to 59 with glioma. The sequencing here drew on PBMCs, taken from a glioma patient whose treatment included an IDH1 peptide vaccine. This rearrangement joins TRBV27 to TRBJ1-1, with 7 bases aligning to TRBD1. The CDR3 coding sequence is TGTGCCAGCAGGCTGACAGGGACGAACACTGAAGCTTTCTTT. Amino acids: CASRLTGTNTEAFF.